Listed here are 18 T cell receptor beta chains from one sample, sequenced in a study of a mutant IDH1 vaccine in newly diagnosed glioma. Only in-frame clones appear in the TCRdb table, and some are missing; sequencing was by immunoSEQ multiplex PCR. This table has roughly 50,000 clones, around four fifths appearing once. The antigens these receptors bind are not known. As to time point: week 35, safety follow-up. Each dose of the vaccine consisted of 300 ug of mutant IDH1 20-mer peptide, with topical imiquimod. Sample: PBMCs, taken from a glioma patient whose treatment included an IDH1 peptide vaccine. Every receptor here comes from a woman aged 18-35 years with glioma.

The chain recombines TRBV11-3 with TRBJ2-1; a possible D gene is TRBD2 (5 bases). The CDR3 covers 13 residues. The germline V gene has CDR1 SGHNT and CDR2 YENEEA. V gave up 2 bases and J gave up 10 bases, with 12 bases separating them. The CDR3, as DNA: TGTGCCAGCAGCTTAACTAGGTCGGGAGAGCAGTTCTTC. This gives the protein CASSLTRSGEQFF. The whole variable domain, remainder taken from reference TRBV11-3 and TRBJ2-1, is EAGVVQSPRYKIIEKKQPVAFWCNPISGHNTLYWYLQNLGQGPELLIRYENEEAVDDSQLPKDRFSAERLKGVDSTLKIQPAELGDSAVYLCASSLTRSGEQFFGPGTRLTVL.

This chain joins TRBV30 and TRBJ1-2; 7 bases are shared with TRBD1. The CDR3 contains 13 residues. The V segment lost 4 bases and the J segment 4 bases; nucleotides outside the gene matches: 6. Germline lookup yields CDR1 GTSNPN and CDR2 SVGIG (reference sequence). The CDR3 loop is CAWNAGGSYGYTF. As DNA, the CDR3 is TGTGCCTGGAACGCAGGGGGGAGCTATGGCTACACCTTC.

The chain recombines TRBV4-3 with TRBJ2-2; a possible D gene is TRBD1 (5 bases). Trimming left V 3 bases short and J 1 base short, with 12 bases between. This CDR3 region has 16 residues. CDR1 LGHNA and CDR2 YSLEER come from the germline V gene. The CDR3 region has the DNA TGCGCCAGCAGCCAGCAACTCGGACAGAACACCGGGGAGCTGTTTTTT. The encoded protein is CASSQQLGQNTGELFF.

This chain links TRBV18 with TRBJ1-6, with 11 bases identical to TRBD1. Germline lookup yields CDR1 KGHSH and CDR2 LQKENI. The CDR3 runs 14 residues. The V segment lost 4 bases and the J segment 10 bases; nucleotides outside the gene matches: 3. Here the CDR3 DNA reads TGTGCCAGCTCACAGGACAGGGGGCACTCACCCCTCCACTTT. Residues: CASSQDRGHSPLHF.

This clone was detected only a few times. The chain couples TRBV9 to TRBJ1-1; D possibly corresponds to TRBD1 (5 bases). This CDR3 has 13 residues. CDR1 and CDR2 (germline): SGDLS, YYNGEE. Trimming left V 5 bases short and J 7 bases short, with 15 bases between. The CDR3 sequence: CASRRGDLDEAFF. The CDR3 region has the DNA TGTGCCAGCAGGAGAGGGGACCTGGATGAAGCTTTCTTT.

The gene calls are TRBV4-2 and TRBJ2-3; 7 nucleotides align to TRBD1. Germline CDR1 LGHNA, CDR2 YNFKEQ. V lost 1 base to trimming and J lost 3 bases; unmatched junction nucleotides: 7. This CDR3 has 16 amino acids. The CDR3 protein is CASSQGTGETTDTQYF. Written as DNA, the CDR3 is TGTGCCAGCAGCCAAGGGACAGGAGAAACTACAGATACGCAGTATTTT.

This chain's CDR3 is CAISGQGNTEAFF. The CDR3 bases are TGTGCCATCAGCGGACAGGGGAACACTGAAGCTTTCTTT. The rearrangement joins TRBV10-3 to TRBJ1-1; 8 bases map to TRBD1. The trim removed 6 bases at V and 1 base at J, leaving 1 base unmatched. CDR3 length equals 13 residues. Germline V lookup: CDR1 ENHRY, CDR2 SYGVKD.

The CDR3 DNA follows: TGTGCCAGCAGTGGGCCAGGGGGCAACGAGCAGTACTTC. It codes for CASSGPGGNEQYF. The rearrangement links TRBV7-9 to TRBJ2-7; 8 nucleotides align to TRBD1. The CDR3 is 13 amino acids. V gave up 6 bases and J gave up 5 bases; unmatched junction bases: 6. Germline assignment: CDR1 SEHNR and CDR2 FQNEAQ (reference sequence).

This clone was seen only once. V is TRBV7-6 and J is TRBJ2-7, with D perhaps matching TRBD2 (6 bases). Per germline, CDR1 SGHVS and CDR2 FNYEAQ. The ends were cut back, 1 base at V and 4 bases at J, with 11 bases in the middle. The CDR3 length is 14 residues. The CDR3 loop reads CASSLGGNVYEQYF. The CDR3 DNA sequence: TGTGCCAGCAGCTTAGGCGGGAACGTGTACGAGCAGTACTTC.

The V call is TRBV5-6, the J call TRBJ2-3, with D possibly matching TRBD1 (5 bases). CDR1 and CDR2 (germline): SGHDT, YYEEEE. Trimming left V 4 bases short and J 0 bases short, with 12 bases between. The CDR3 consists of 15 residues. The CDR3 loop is CASSPVPGSTDTQYF. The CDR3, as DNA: TGTGCCAGCAGCCCGGTTCCAGGGAGCACAGATACGCAGTATTTT.

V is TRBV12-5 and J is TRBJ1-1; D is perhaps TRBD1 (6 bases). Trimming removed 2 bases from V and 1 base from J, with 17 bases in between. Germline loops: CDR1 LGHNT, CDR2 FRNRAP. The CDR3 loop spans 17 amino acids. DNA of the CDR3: TGTGCTAGTGGTTTGTCCCCCGGACAGAACTCGAACACTGAAGCTTTCTTT. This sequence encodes CASGLSPGQNSNTEAFF.

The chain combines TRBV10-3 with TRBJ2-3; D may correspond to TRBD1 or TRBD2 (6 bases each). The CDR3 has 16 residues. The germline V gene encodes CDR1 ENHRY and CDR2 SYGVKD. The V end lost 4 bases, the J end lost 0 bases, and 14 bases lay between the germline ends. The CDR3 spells CAISGGAGPSTDTQYF. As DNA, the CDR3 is TGTGCCATCAGTGGGGGGGCAGGCCCCAGCACAGATACGCAGTATTTT.

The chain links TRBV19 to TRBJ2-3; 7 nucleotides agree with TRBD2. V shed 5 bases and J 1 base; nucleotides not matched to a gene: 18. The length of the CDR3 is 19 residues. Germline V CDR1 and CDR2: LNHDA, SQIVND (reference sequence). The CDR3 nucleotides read TGTGCCAGTAGTCTCCGAGGAGGCAGCGGGATGGGCGGCACAGATACGCAGTATTTT. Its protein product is CASSLRGGSGMGGTDTQYF.

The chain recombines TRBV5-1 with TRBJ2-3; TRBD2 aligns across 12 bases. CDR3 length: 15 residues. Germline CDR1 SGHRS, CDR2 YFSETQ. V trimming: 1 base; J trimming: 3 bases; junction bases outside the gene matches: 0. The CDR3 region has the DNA TGCGCCAGCAGCTTGACTAGCGGGGGGACAGATACGCAGTATTTT. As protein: CASSLTSGGTDTQYF.

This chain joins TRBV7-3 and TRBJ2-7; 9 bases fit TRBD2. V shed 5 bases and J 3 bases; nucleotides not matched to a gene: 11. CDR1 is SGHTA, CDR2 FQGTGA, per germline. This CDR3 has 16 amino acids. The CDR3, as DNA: TGTGCCAGCAGCCAGACTAGCGGAGCTCCCTACTACGAGCAGTACTTC. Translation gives CASSQTSGAPYYEQYF. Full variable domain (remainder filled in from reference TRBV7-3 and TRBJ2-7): GAGVSQTPSNKVTEKGKYVELRCDPISGHTALYWYRQSLGQGPEFLIYFQGTGAADDSGLPNDRFFAVRPEGSVSTLKIQRTERGDSAVYLCASSQTSGAPYYEQYFGPGTRLTVT.

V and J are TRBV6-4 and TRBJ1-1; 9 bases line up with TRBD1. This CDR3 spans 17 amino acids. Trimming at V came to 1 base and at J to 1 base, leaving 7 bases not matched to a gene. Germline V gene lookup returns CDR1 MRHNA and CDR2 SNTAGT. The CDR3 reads CASSDWRLDRGNTEAFF. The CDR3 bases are TGTGCCAGCAGTGACTGGCGATTGGACAGGGGGAACACTGAAGCTTTCTTT.

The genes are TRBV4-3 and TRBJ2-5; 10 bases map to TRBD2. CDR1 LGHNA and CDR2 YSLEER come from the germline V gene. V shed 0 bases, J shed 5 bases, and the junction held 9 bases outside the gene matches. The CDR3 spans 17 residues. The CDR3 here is CASSQDPAGGLKETQYF. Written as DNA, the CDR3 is TGCGCCAGCAGCCAAGATCCAGCGGGGGGGCTCAAGGAGACCCAGTACTTC.

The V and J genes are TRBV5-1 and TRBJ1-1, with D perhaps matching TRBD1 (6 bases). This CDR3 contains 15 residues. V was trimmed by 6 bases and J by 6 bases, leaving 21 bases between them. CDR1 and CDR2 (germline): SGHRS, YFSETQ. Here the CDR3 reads CASTVSQGYGAEAFF. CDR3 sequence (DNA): TGCGCCAGCACCGTGTCTCAGGGGTATGGCGCTGAAGCTTTCTTT.